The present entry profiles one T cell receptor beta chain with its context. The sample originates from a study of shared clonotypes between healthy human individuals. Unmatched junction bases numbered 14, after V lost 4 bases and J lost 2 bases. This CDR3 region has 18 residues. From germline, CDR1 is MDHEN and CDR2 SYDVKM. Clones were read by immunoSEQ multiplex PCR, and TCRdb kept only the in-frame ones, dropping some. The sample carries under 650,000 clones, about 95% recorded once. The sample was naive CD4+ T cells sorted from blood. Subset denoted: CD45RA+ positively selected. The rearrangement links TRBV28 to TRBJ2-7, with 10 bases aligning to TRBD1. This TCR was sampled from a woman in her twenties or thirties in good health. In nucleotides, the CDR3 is TGTGCCAGCAGTTATCCGGGACAGGGGATCCCTTTAACCTACGAGCAGTACTTC. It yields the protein CASSYPGQGIPLTYEQYF.